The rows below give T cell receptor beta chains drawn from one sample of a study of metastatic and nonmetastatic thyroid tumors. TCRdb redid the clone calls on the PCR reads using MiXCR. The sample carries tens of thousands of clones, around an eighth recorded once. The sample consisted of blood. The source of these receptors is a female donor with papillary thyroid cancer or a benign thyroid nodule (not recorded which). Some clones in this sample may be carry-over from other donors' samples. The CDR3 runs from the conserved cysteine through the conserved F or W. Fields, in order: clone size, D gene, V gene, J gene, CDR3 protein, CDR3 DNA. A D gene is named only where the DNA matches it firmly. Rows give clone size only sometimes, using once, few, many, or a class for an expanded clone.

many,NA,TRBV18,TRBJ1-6,CASSRGADSPLHF,TGTGCCAGCTCACGGGGGGCGGATTCACCCCTCCACTTT
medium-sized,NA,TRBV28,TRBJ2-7,CASSPIEWVRYEQYF,TGTGCCAGCAGCCCGATTGAGTGGGTTAGGTACGAGCAGTACTTC
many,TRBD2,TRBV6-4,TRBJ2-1,CASSPAGLTSYNEQFF,TGTGCCAGCAGTCCAGCGGGGTTAACCTCCTACAATGAGCAGTTCTTC
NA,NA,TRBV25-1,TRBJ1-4,CASREATTGQEKLFF,TGTGCCAGCAGGGAGGCGACGACGGGACAAGAAAAACTGTTTTTT
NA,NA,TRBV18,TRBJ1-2,CASSRDAISHGYTF,TGTGCCAGCTCACGGGACGCAATTTCGCACGGCTACACCTTC
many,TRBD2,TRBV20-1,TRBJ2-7,CSAKRGLAYEQYF,TGCAGTGCCAAAAGAGGACTAGCCTACGAGCAGTACTTC
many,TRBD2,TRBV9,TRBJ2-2,CASSVTSGRSTGELFF,TGTGCCAGCAGCGTCACCAGCGGGAGAAGTACCGGGGAGCTGTTTTTT
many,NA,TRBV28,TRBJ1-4,CASSPGGGANEKLFF,TGTGCCAGCAGCCCCGGGGGAGGGGCTAATGAAAAACTGTTTTTT
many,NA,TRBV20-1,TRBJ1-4,CSAREGGSEKLFF,TGCAGTGCTAGAGAAGGAGGGTCAGAAAAACTGTTTTTT
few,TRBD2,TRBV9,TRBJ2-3,CASSQGLAGTDTQYF,TGTGCCAGCAGCCAAGGACTAGCGGGAACAGATACGCAGTATTTT
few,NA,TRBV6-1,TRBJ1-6,CASSEVDNSPLHF,TGTGCCAGCAGTGAGGTGGACAACTCACCCCTCCACTTT
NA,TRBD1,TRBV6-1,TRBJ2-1,CASLTGQIGNEQFF,TGTGCCAGCCTGACGGGACAGATAGGCAATGAGCAGTTCTTC
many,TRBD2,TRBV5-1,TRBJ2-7,CASTREGHPYEQYF,TGCGCCAGCACGCGGGAGGGCCATCCCTACGAGCAGTACTTC
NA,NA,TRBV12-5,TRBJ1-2,CASGLMGRGLYGYTF,TGTGCTAGTGGTTTGATGGGCAGGGGACTCTATGGCTACACCTTC
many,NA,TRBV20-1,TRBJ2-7,CSAEDRQLASYEQYF,TGCAGTGCTGAAGATCGACAGTTGGCCTCCTACGAGCAGTACTTC
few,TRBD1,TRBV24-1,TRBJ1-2,CATSDFVRRDSYGYTF,TGTGCCACCAGTGATTTTGTACGCCGGGACAGCTATGGCTACACCTTC
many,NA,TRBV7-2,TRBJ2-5,CASSPSGTQVGRETQYF,TGTGCCAGCAGCCCATCCGGGACCCAAGTCGGGCGAGAGACCCAGTACTTC
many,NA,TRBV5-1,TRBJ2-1,CASSRSSYNEQFF,TGCGCCAGCAGTCGGAGCTCCTACAATGAGCAGTTCTTC
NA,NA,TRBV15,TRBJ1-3,CATSRDRGNTIYF,TGTGCCACCAGCAGAGATCGAGGAAACACCATATATTTT
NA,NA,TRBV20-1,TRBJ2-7,CSARGMASTYEQYF,TGCAGTGCTAGGGGGATGGCGTCCACCTACGAGCAGTACTTC
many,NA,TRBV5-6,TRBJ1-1,CASSLALGDVGGF,TGTGCCAGCAGCTTGGCTCTGGGGGATGTAGGGGGATTT
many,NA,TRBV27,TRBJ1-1,CASSRRGGQNTEAFF,TGTGCCAGCAGTCGTCGCGGGGGGCAGAACACTGAAGCTTTCTTT
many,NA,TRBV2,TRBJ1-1,CASSEELEAFF,TGTGCCAGCAGTGAAGAGTTGGAGGCTTTCTTT
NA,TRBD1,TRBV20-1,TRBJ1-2,CSASGTGFGYTF,TGCAGTGCTTCCGGGACAGGGTTTGGCTACACCTTC
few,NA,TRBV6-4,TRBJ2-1,CASSYSGQFYNEQFF,TGTGCCAGCAGTTACTCCGGGCAGTTTTACAATGAGCAGTTCTTC
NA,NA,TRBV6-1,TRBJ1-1,CASSEAPGTMNTEAFF,TGTGCCAGCAGTGAAGCGCCAGGGACGATGAACACTGAAGCTTTCTTT
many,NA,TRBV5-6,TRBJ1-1,CASSWGGVTEAFF,TGTGCCAGCAGCTGGGGCGGGGTTACTGAAGCTTTCTTT
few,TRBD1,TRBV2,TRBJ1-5,CASSVTGTSYQPQHF,TGTGCCAGCAGTGTGACAGGGACGAGTTATCAGCCCCAGCATTTT
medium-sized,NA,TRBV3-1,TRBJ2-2,CASSQGGGLNTGELFF,TGTGCCAGCAGCCAAGGGGGGGGGCTGAACACCGGGGAGCTGTTTTTT
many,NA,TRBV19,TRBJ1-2,CASSMSNTNYGYTF,TGTGCCAGTAGTATGAGTAACACTAACTATGGCTACACCTTC
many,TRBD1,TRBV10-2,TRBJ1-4,CASSTTGANVELFF,TGCGCCAGCAGTACCACAGGGGCAAACGTCGAACTGTTTTTT
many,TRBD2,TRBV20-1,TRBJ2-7,CSATGTTAPYEQYF,TGCAGTGCTACCGGGACTACGGCGCCCTACGAGCAGTACTTC
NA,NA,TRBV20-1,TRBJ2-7,CSIRPLSYEQYF,TGCAGTATCCGCCCGCTGTCTTACGAGCAGTACTTC
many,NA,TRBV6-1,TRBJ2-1,CAEGGYNEQFF,TGTGCCGAAGGCGGCTACAATGAGCAGTTCTTC
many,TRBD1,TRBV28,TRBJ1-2,CASSLSTGTNYGYTF,TGTGCCAGCAGTTTATCGACAGGGACTAACTATGGCTACACCTTC
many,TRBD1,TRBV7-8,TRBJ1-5,CASSRQGAANQPQHF,TGTGCCAGCAGCAGACAGGGGGCGGCGAATCAGCCCCAGCATTTT
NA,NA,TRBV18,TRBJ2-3,CVSSPRRGPYTQYF,TGTGTCAGCTCACCACGCAGGGGCCCGTATACACAGTATTTT
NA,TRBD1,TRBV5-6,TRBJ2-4,CASSLVGQGLRNIQYF,TGTGCCAGCAGCTTGGTGGGACAGGGTTTAAGGAACATTCAGTACTTC
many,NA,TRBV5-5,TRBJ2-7,CASSFAEVREQYF,TGTGCCAGCAGCTTCGCAGAAGTCCGCGAGCAGTACTTC
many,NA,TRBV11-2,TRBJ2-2,CASSSGTGELFF,TGTGCCAGCAGCTCGGGCACCGGGGAGCTGTTTTTT
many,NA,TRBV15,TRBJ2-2,CATSRDRTTNTGELFF,TGTGCCACCAGCAGAGATCGTACAACGAACACCGGGGAGCTGTTTTTT
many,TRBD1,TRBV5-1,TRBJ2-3,CASSVGQGVTADTQYF,TGCGCCAGCAGCGTGGGACAGGGGGTTACGGCAGATACGCAGTATTTT
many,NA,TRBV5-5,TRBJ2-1,CASSLTEYNEQFF,TGTGCCAGCAGTCTTACGGAGTACAATGAGCAGTTCTTC
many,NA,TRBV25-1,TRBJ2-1,CASSATASGHEQFF,TGTGCCAGCAGTGCCACGGCCAGCGGGCATGAGCAGTTCTTC
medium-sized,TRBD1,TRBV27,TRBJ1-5,CASSWGTDSNQPQHF,TGTGCCAGCAGTTGGGGGACAGATAGCAATCAGCCCCAGCATTTT
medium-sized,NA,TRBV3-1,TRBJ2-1,CASSQVASSYNEQFF,TGTGCCAGCAGCCAAGTGGCTAGCTCCTACAATGAGCAGTTCTTC
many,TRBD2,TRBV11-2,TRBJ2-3,CASSFRTSGSSADTQYF,TGTGCCAGCAGCTTCCGGACTAGCGGGAGTAGTGCAGATACGCAGTATTTT
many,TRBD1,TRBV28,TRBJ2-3,CASSSGQEPDTQYF,TGTGCCAGCAGTTCCGGACAGGAACCAGATACGCAGTATTTT
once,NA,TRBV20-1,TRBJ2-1,CSATRATEQFF,TGCAGTGCCACCCGAGCCACTGAGCAGTTCTTC
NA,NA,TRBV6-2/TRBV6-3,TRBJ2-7,CASSYSGQGREQYF,TGTGCCAGCAGTTACTCTGGTCAGGGACGGGAGCAGTACTTC
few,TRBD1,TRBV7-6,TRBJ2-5,CASSLGGQKETRYF,TGTGCCAGCAGCTTAGGGGGACAGAAAGAGACCCGGTACTTC
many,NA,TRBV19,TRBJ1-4,CASSIPRLGGGEKLFF,TGTGCCAGTAGTATACCCCGGTTGGGAGGCGGTGAAAAACTGTTTTTT
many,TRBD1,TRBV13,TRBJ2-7,CASSPRNRDRPYEQYF,TGTGCCAGCAGCCCGCGGAACCGGGACAGACCCTACGAGCAGTACTTC
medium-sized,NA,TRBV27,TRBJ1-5,CASSSRHQGVQPQHF,TGTGCCAGCAGTTCTCGACACCAAGGGGTTCAGCCCCAGCATTTT
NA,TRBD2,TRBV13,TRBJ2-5,CASSPSPLAGGPFRETQYF,TGTGCCAGCAGCCCCTCCCCCCTAGCGGGAGGGCCATTCAGAGAGACCCAGTACTTC